A single sample gave rise to the 13 T cell receptor beta chains below, sequenced in a study of shared clonotypes between healthy human individuals. Sequencing was performed with immunoSEQ multiplex PCR; in TCRdb, only in-frame clones are kept and a portion is missing. There are some 1.1 million clones in the sample; around 77% occur only once, and 0.89% lies in the top ten. The sample comprised memory CD4+ T cells from PBMCs. Subset of the sample: CD45RA-negative fraction. The source of these receptors is a man aged 18 to 35 in good health. Some clones in this sample may be carry-over from other donors' samples.

This clone was detected only once. This chain links TRBV7-9 with TRBJ1-1; D perhaps matches TRBD1 (5 bases). V lost 7 bases and J 2 bases, leaving 11 bases between the germline ends. CDR1 is SEHNR, CDR2 FQNEAQ, per germline (reference sequence). The CDR3 spans 13 residues. CDR3 sequence: CASKGQFNTEAFF. CDR3 DNA: TGTGCCAGCAAAGGACAATTCAACACTGAAGCTTTCTTT.

The J gene is TRBJ2-3, the V gene TRBV27, with 7 bases lining up with TRBD2. V trimming: 10 bases; J trimming: 1 base; junction bases outside the gene matches: 14. Germline CDR1 MNHEY, CDR2 SMNVEV (reference sequence). The length of the CDR3 is 16 residues. The CDR3 region is CATAPGLRWGTDTQYF. The CDR3 coding sequence is TGTGCCACCGCCCCGGGACTAAGGTGGGGCACAGATACGCAGTATTTT.

The rearrangement uses TRBV5-1 and TRBJ2-1, with D uncertain. The CDR3 sequence is 14 residues long. V was trimmed by 0 bases and J by 8 bases, leaving 12 bases between them. Germline CDR1 is SGHRS and CDR2 is YFSETQ. CDR3 region: CASSLVDPGYEQFF. Here the CDR3 DNA reads TGCGCCAGCAGCTTGGTAGATCCGGGCTATGAGCAGTTCTTC.

This clone showed up just a few times. This sequence joins TRBV2 and TRBJ2-2, with D tentatively TRBD2 (5 bases). Germline CDR1 SNHLY, CDR2 FYNNEI. The CDR3 length is 14 residues. Trimming left V 10 bases short and J 0 bases short, with 12 bases between. The CDR3 is CATTRQSNTGELFF. The CDR3 nucleotides read TGTGCCACCACTAGGCAGTCGAACACCGGGGAGCTGTTTTTT.

This clone was seen more than once but under ten times. V usage is TRBV12-5 and J usage is TRBJ2-5; a possible D gene is TRBD2 (5 bases). Germline lookup yields CDR1 LGHNT and CDR2 FRNRAP. CDR3 size: 13 residues. V shed 2 bases and J shed 4 bases, with 8 bases lying between them. DNA of the CDR3: TGTGCTAGTGGTTTGAACCGGGGAGAGACCCAGTACTTC. Protein sequence: CASGLNRGETQYF.

CDR3 in amino acids: CASSQEVTGAEQPQHF. CDR3 nucleotide sequence: TGTGCCAGCAGCCAAGAAGTAACGGGCGCGGAACAGCCCCAGCATTTT. V is TRBV14 and J is TRBJ1-5; D uncertain. V was shortened by 0 bases and J by 7 bases, with 16 bases between the two germline ends. Germline CDR1 is SGHDN and CDR2 is FVKESK. CDR3 size: 16 residues.

The V and J genes are TRBV29-1 and TRBJ2-1; unclear D gene. Germline V lookup: CDR1 SQVTM, CDR2 ANQGSEA. The CDR3 is 14 amino acids. V was clipped by 6 bases and J by 6 bases, with 18 bases between them. In DNA, the CDR3 is TGCAGCGTGGTCGGGTCTATCCGGATCAATGAGCAGTTCTTC. Translating gives CSVVGSIRINEQFF.

The chain uses TRBV5-6 and TRBJ2-2, with 10 bases matching TRBD1. V dropped 4 bases and J dropped 7; count of bases not matched to a gene: 7. The CDR3 totals 15 residues. The germline V gene encodes CDR1 SGHDT and CDR2 YYEEEE. The CDR3 region is CASSAGTGEIGELFF. CDR3 DNA sequence: TGTGCCAGCAGCGCCGGGACAGGGGAGATCGGGGAGCTGTTTTTT. Drawing the rest from reference TRBV5-6 and TRBJ2-2, the complete variable domain is DAGVTQSPTHLIKTRGQQVTLRCSPKSGHDTVSWYQQALGQGPQFIFQYYEEEERQRGNFPDRFSGHQFPNYSSELNVNALLLGDSALYLCASSAGTGEIGELFFGEGSRLTVL.

This clone has just one count. This chain links TRBV5-5 with TRBJ1-5; TRBD1 might be the D (6 bases). V gave up 0 bases and J gave up 5 bases, with 9 bases separating them. CDR3 size: 14 residues. Germline assignment: CDR1 SGHKS and CDR2 YYEKEE (reference sequence). The chain's CDR3 is CASSLGTVYQPQHF. The CDR3 nucleotides read TGTGCCAGCAGCTTGGGGACAGTCTATCAGCCCCAGCATTTT.

The chain has TRBV7-3 and TRBJ2-2; D is perhaps TRBD1 or TRBD2 (5 bases each). The CDR3 has 17 amino acids. Germline values: CDR1 SGHTA, CDR2 FQGTGA. V was cut by 5 bases and J by 3 bases, with 19 bases left in between. The CDR3 reads CASSVNRDGLYTGELFF. The CDR3 bases are TGTGCCAGCAGCGTTAACCGGGACGGACTTTACACCGGGGAGCTGTTTTTT. The entire variable domain, with the rest obtained from reference TRBV7-3 and TRBJ2-2, is as follows: GAGVSQTPSNKVTEKGKYVELRCDPISGHTALYWYRQSLGQGPEFLIYFQGTGAADDSGLPNDRFFAVRPEGSVSTLKIQRTERGDSAVYLCASSVNRDGLYTGELFFGEGSRLTVL.

This chain uses TRBV2 with TRBJ2-6, with D unresolved. With 2 bases removed from V and 3 bases from J, the gap between germline ends came to 11 bases. CDR1 is SNHLY and CDR2 is FYNNEI in the germline V gene. This CDR3 contains 16 residues. This chain's CDR3 is CASSESGRYGANVLTF. Written as DNA, the CDR3 is TGTGCCAGCAGTGAATCGGGCAGGTATGGGGCCAACGTCCTGACTTTC.

The V gene is TRBV11-2, the J gene TRBJ1-2; D is undetermined. Germline V gives CDR1 SGHAT, CDR2 FQNNGV. This CDR3 contains 12 residues. V dropped 6 bases and J dropped 2 bases, with 7 bases sitting between them. CDR3 DNA: TGTGCCAGCAGTGGGCAGAACTATGGCTACACCTTC. Translating gives CASSGQNYGYTF.

V and J are TRBV18 and TRBJ2-7; weak D call: TRBD1 (5 bases). Germline V gene data show CDR1 as KGHSH and CDR2 as LQKENI. V lost 2 bases and J lost 6, with 11 bases in between. The CDR3 length is 13 residues. The CDR3, as DNA: TGTGCCAGCTCACCAGCCAGGGAAAGCGAGCAGTACTTC. This translates into CASSPARESEQYF.